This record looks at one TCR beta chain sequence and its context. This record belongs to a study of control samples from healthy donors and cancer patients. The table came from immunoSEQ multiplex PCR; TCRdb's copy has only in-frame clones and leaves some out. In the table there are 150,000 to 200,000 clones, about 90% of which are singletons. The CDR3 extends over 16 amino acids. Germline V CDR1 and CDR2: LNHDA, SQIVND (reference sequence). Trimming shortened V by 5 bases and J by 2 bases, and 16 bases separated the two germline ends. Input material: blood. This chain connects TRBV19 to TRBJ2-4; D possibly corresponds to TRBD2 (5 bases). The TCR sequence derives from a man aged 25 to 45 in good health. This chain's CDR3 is CASSLRSGVSKNIQYF. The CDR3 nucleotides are TGTGCCAGTAGTCTGCGCTCCGGGGTCTCCAAAAACATTCAGTACTTC.